The rows below give T cell receptor beta chains drawn from one sample of a study of T cell clonotyping in hematopoietic cell transplantation. Using immunoSEQ multiplex PCR, the repertoire was profiled, and TCRdb retains in-frame clones only, with some absent. Among 4,200 or so clones, about three quarters were seen once, and the ten largest hold roughly a third. The sample consisted of peripheral blood mononuclear cells, taken 100 days after allogeneic stem cell transplant. Every receptor here comes from a male patient aged 50 to 59 who had an allogeneic stem cell transplant from an unrelated donor, so the T cells may come from the graft donor. Some clones in this sample may be carry-over from other donors' samples. CDR3s leave out the opening cysteine and the closing phenylalanine or tryptophan.

cdr3_length v_call cdr3_aa
14 TRBV5-6 ASSVKGPSSTDTQY
13 TRBV30 AWSESGFPGNTIY
17 TRBV19 ASSYSGTGTLRSQETQY
13 TRBV7-2 ASSLVSGTYTEAF
12 TRBV19 ASSIGQGAETQY
11 TRBV6-1 ATGVAFDQPQH
13 TRBV6-5 ASSPVRGSNQPQH
13 TRBV4-1 ASSQDGDSGNTIY
11 TRBV25-1 ASSEWGQAPLH
9 TRBV30 AWSVQAEAF
13 TRBV4-1 ASSQGQGEGYEQY
12 TRBV2 ASNRGLGQETQY
12 TRBV19 ASSILGTGGEQY
10 TRBV11-2 ASSPTRYGYT
11 TRBV7-2 ASSFWVLQPQH
13 TRBV2 ASSWTGLYNSPLH
12 TRBV11-2 ASSSQTGSYEQY
12 TRBV6-5 ASSLMGGYQPQH
13 TRBV13 ASSLEAPGNNEQF
12 TRBV11-2 ASSPLVGNTEAF
7 TRBV19 ARGYEQY
12 TRBV9 ASSWGHQNTEAF
11 TRBV6-1 ASSEFEAGSYT
11 TRBV6-5 ASSTLGLQPQH
14 TRBV7-9 ASSLALGQIDYGYT
11 TRBV6-5 ASRRLITDTQY
13 TRBV11-2 ASSLDGTGGNEQY
11 TRBV5-4 ASSLAIGNEQF
10 TRBV14 ASSQGGLTLF
13 TRBV11-3 ASSAGTGEGYEQY
11 TRBV28 ASTPGVEYGYT
11 TRBV6-1 ASSGEAGNTIY
11 TRBV7-2 ASSLGEYQPQH
12 TRBV29-1 SVELAGSTDTQY
14 TRBV19 ASSILSGRRYNEQF
10 TRBV29-1 SVYTESYGYT
13 TRBV7-2 ASSPDGSPRTTQY
12 TRBV19 ASSQGEGIYGYT
14 TRBV7-2 ASSGDRYRGSYEQY
12 TRBV6-6 ASSTAPPFRGYT
13 TRBV6-1 ASSEELAGAYEQY
14 TRBV9 ASSEFRTPSSYEQY
11 TRBV28 ASSRAGGDEQF
12 TRBV5-1 ASSTRGVNTEAF
14 TRBV6-4 ASSAGTSGRAHEQF
11 TRBV6-5 ASSYSSADTQY
12 TRBV4-1 ASSPSAGNTEAF
13 TRBV5-1 ASSFNTGGAYGYT
13 TRBV4-2 ASSQERGGQETQY
12 TRBV6-4 ASRGQGGRQPQH